This T cell receptor (beta chain) was identified in a study of CD8+ T cells in alopecia areata. Overall study context: Treated patients were dosed with oral tofacitinib, taking 5 to 10 mg twice daily.

Following RNA extraction, reverse transcription yielded cDNA that acted as the sequencing template. Repertoires were generated with immunoSEQ multiplex PCR, while TCRdb's copy carries only in-frame clones and drops some. This table holds over 200,000 clones, 50% to 60% found once. The germline CDR1 and CDR2 sequences are SGDLS and YYNGEE. V was trimmed by 0 bases and J by 7 bases, leaving 12 bases between them. The CDR3 contains 14 residues. Researchers picked out CD4+ and CD8+ T cells from PBMCs by sorting. This clone has only one observation. This clonotype was obtained from a human donor with alopecia areata. Sequences were derived from CD4+ T cells sorted from blood, sampled at week 0. The chain employs TRBV9 and TRBJ2-3, with D unclear. CDR3 protein: CASSVEARENTQYF. CDR3 DNA: TGTGCCAGCAGCGTAGAGGCCCGTGAAAATACGCAGTATTTT. Variable domain in full (rest from reference TRBV9 and TRBJ2-3): DSGVTQTPKHLITATGQRVTLRCSPRSGDLSVYWYQQSLDQGLQFLIQYYNGEERAKGNILERFSAQQFPDLHSELNLSSLELGDSALYFCASSVEARENTQYFGPGTRLTVL.